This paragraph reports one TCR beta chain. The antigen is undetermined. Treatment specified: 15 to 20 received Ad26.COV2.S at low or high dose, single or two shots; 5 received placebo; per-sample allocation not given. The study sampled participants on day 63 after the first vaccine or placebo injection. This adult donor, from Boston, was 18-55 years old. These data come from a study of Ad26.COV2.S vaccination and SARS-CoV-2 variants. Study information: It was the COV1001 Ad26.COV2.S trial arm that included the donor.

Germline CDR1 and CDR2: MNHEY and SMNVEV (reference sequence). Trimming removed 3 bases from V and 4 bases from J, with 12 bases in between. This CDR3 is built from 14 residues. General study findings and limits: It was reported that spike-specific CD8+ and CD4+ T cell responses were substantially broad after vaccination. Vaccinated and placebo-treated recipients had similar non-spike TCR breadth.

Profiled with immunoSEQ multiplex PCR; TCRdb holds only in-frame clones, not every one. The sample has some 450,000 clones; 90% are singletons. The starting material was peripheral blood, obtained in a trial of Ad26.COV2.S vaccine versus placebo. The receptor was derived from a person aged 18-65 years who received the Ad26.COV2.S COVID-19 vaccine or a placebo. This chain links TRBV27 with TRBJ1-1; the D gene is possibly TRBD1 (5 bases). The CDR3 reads CASSFGAGPTEAFF. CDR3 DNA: TGTGCCAGCAGTTTTGGTGCAGGGCCCACTGAAGCTTTCTTT.